This entry is about one TCR beta chain. As yet, its antigen is unknown. This sample is drawn from a study of cytomegalovirus exposure and HLA in healthy donors. General study results and limits: A missense variant in DCLRE1C was later tied to TCR beta V- and J-gene trimming. Within an earlier analysis, most TCR beta V segments proved productive either about 87% or about 30% of the time. The study labeled under 200 TCR beta chains cytomegalovirus-associated.

The PCR ran on 60 Vbeta and 13 Jbeta primers. TCRdb's copy holds only in-frame clones and misses some; the assay was immunoSEQ multiplex PCR. Its clone listing holds approximately 100,000 clones. Healthy individuals who donated bone marrow served as the donors. This CDR3 has 15 residues. The germline V gene encodes CDR1 LNHNV and CDR2 YYDKDF (reference sequence). V was cut by 0 bases and J by 2 bases, with 11 bases left in between. The J gene is TRBJ2-7, the V gene TRBV15; D call uncertain. Sample: PBMCs. This TCR was recovered from a man aged 35 to 55 in good health and CMV-seronegative. The CDR3 DNA follows: TGTGCCACCAGCAGAGAGCGGCAGTCTACCTACGAGCAGTACTTC. Protein sequence: CATSRERQSTYEQYF. Based on the CDR3 plus reference TRBV15 and TRBJ2-7, the full variable domain is DAMVIQNPRYQVTQFGKPVTLSCSQTLNHNVMYWYQQKSSQAPKLLFHYYDKDFNNEADTPDNFQSRRPNTSFCFLDIRSPGLGDTAMYLCATSRERQSTYEQYFGPGTRLTVT.